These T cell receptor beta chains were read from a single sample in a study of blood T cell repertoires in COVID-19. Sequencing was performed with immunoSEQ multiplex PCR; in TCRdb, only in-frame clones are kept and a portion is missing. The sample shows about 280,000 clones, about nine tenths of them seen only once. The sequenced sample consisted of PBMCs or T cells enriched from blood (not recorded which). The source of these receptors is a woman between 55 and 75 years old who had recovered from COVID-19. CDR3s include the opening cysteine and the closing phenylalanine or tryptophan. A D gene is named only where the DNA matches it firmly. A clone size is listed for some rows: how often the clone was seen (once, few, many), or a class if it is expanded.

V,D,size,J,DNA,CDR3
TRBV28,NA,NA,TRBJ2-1,TGTGCCAGCAGTGCTACGGGACACGAGCAGTTCTTC,CASSATGHEQFF
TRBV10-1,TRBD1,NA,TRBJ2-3,TGCGCCAGCAGTGAGTCGACGGTAGGGGGCGGTACGCAGTATTTT,CASSESTVGGGTQYF
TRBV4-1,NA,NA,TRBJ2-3,TGCGCCAGCAGCCCGAACAGCCCCCCAGATACGCAGTATTTT,CASSPNSPPDTQYF
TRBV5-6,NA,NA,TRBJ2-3,TGTGCCAGCAGCTTGGTCTTCGGGGGGCCTACAGATACGCAGTATTTT,CASSLVFGGPTDTQYF
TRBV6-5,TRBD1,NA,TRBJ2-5,TGTGCCAGCAGTTCAATGAGACAGGGCAGAGAGACCCAGTACTTC,CASSSMRQGRETQYF
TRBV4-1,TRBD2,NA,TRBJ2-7,TGCGCCAGCAGCAAAGCCCCTAGTGGACTAGATTCAGTGAGTGAGCAGTACTTC,CASSKAPSGLDSVSEQYF
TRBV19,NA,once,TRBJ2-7,TGTGCCAGTAGTAAACGGGATACCGCCAGCTACGAGCAGTACTTC,CASSKRDTASYEQYF
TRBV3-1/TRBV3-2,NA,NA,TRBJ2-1,TGTGCCAGCAGCTTTCTTACAGGGACGGGGGAGCAGTTCTTC,CASSFLTGTGEQFF
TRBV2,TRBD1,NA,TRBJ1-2,TGTGCCAGCAACAGGGGTACGATCTATGGCTACACCTTC,CASNRGTIYGYTF
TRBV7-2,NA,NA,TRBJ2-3,TGTGCCAGCAGCTCCTACACAGATACGCAGTATTTT,CASSSYTDTQYF
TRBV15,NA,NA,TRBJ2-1,TGTGCCACCAGCAGAGGTGGGGGACCGACAGGGCAGTTCTTC,CATSRGGGPTGQFF
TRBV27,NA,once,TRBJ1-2,TGTGCCAGCGGACTTTCAGCTAACTATGGCTACACCTTC,CASGLSANYGYTF
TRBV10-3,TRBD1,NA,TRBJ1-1,TGTGCCATCACAGATTCGACAGGGAATTTTGCTGAAGCTTTCTTT,CAITDSTGNFAEAFF
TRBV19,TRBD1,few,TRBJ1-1,TGTGCCAGTAGTACAACAGGGGAGATCACGAACACTGAAGCTTTCTTT,CASSTTGEITNTEAFF
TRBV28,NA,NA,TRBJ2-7,TGTGCCAGCATTGCGCGGGACGGCAGCTACGAGCAGTACTTC,CASIARDGSYEQYF
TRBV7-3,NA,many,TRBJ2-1,TGTGCCAGCAGCTTAACGGAAGGGAGGCAGTTCTTC,CASSLTEGRQFF
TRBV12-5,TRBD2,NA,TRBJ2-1,TGTGCTAGTGGTTTGAGGGTCACGGGAGGGAACAATGAGCAGTTCTTC,CASGLRVTGGNNEQFF
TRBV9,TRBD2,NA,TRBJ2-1,TGTGCCAGCAGCGTGACCCGTGACCTGCCGGGACTAGCCTACAATGAGCAGTTCTTC,CASSVTRDLPGLAYNEQFF
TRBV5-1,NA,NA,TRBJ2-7,TGCGCCAGCAGCTTCAGACAGAGCTCCTACGAGCAGTACTTC,CASSFRQSSYEQYF
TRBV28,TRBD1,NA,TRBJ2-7,TGTGCCACCCTACCCGCCCCCGGGACAGCAAGCTACGAGCAGTACTTC,CATLPAPGTASYEQYF
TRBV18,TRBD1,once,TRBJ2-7,TGTGCCAGCTCACGCCAAGGACAGGGCTACGAGCAGTACTTC,CASSRQGQGYEQYF
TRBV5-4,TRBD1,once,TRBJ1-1,TGTGCCAGCAGCCGAGGACAGGGGGCGATGTACACTGAAGCTTTCTTT,CASSRGQGAMYTEAFF
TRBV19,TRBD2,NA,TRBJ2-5,TGTGCCAGTAGGGCTAGCGGGGGGCCTAAAGAGACCCAGTACTTC,CASRASGGPKETQYF
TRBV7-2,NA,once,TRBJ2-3,TGTGCCAGCAGCTTAGAGCCAGCGAGCAACACAGATACGCAGTATTTT,CASSLEPASNTDTQYF
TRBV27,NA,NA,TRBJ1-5,TGTGCCAGCAGTCCGTCCTTCTCAACGGGCAATCAGCCCCAGCATTTT,CASSPSFSTGNQPQHF
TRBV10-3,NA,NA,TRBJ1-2,TGTGCCATCAGCGCAGGCGGGAACTATGGCTACACCTTC,CAISAGGNYGYTF
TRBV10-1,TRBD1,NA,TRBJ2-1,TGCGCCACCTCGGAGACAGGGGGGGCAAGGAATGAGCAGTTCTTC,CATSETGGARNEQFF
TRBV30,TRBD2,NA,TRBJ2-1,TGTGCCTGGACCCCGGGACTAGCGCTGAGCTCCTACAATGAGCAGTTCTTC,CAWTPGLALSSYNEQFF
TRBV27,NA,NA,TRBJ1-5,TGTGCCAGCAGTCCAAGGTGGGACACCCCAAATCAGCCCCAGCATTTT,CASSPRWDTPNQPQHF
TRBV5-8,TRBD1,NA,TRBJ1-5,TGTGCCAGCAGCTTTGGACAGGTTAGCAATCAGCCCCAGCATTTT,CASSFGQVSNQPQHF
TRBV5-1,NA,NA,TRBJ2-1,TGCGCCAGCAGCCTGAGAGGGGGAATGGACAATGAGCAGTTCTTC,CASSLRGGMDNEQFF
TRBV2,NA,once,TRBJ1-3,TGTGCCAGCAGGTCAGGGGTAGGAAACACCATATATTTT,CASRSGVGNTIYF
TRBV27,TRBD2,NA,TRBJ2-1,TGTGCCAGCAGTTTAGGGACTAGCGGGCGGATGACCTACAATGAGCAGTTCTTC,CASSLGTSGRMTYNEQFF
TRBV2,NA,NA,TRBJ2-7,TGTGCCAGCAGTGAGAGAACAGGGTACTACGAGCAGTACTTC,CASSERTGYYEQYF
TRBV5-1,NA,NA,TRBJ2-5,TGCGCCAGCAGCTTAACCCAGACTACACAAGAGACCCAGTACTTC,CASSLTQTTQETQYF
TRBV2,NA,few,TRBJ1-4,TGTGCCAGTAGGAGACTCCTACAGGGCAGGCAGGAAAAACTGTTTTTT,CASRRLLQGRQEKLFF
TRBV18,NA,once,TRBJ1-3,TGTGCCAGCTCACCAACGGGATTGAGCTCTGGAAACACCATATATTTT,CASSPTGLSSGNTIYF
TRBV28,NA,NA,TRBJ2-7,TGTGCCAGCAGCGCCCTCGGGTCCTACGAGCAGTACTTC,CASSALGSYEQYF
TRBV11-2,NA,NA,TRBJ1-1,TGTGCCAGCAGCTTAGTCTCGAGGGAAGCTTTCTTT,CASSLVSREAFF